Sequencing of this TCR beta chain was carried out in a study of shared clonotypes between healthy human individuals. Background on the study: Aged between 18 and 49, the donors were a couple of women and three men.

Sequencing was performed with immunoSEQ multiplex PCR; in TCRdb, only in-frame clones are kept and a portion is missing. The table includes fewer than 700,000 clones, roughly four fifths detected once. CDR3 length: 13 residues. Trimming cost V 8 bases and J 7 bases; bases outside gene matches: 4. The V gene's germline CDR1 is LNHDA and CDR2 SQIVND (reference sequence). This TCR was recovered from a middle-aged woman in good health. Some clones in this sample may be carry-over from other donors' samples. The V and J genes are TRBV19 and TRBJ2-7; 14 bases agree with TRBD2. Sequenced input: PBMCs. This chain's CDR3 is CASQGLAGVEQYF. Written as DNA, the CDR3 is TGTGCCAGTCAGGGACTAGCGGGAGTTGAGCAGTACTTC.